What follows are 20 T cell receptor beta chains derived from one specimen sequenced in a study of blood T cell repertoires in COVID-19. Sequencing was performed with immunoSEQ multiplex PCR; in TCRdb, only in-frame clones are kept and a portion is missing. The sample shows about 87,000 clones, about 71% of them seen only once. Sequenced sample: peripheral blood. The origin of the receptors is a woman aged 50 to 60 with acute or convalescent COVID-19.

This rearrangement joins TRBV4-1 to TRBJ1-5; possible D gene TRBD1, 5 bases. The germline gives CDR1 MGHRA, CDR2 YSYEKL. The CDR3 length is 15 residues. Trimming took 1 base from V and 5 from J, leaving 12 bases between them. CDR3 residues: CASSQGHGQYQPQHF. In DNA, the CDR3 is TGCGCCAGCAGCCAAGGGCACGGACAATATCAGCCCCAGCATTTT.

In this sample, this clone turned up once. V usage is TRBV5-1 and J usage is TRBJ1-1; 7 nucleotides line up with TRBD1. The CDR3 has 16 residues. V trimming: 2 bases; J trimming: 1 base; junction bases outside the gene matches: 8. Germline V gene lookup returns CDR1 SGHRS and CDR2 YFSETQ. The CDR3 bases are TGCGCCAGCAGCTTTAGGGGCCAGGGGGGGAACACTGAAGCTTTCTTT. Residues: CASSFRGQGGNTEAFF.

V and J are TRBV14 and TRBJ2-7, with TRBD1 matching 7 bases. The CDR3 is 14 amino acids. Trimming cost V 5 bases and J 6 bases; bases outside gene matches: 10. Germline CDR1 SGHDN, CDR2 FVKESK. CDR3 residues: CASSVNRGRGEQYF. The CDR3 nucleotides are TGTGCCAGCAGCGTCAACAGGGGAAGGGGCGAGCAGTACTTC.

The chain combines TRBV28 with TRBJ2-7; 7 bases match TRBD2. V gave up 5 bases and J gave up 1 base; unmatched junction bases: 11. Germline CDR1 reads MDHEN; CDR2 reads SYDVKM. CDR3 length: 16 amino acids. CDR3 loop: CASSPAGTGGSYEQYF. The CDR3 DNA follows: TGTGCCAGCAGTCCAGCCGGGACGGGGGGTTCCTACGAGCAGTACTTC.

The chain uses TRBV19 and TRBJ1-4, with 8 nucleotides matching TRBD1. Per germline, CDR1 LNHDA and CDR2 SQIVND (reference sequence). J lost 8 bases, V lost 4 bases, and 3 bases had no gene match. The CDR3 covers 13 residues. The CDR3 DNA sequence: TGTGCCAGTAGTAACAGGGGGGCAGAAAAACTGTTTTTT. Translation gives CASSNRGAEKLFF. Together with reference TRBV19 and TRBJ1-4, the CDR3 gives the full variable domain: DGGITQSPKYLFRKEGQNVTLSCEQNLNHDAMYWYRQDPGQGLRLIYYSQIVNDFQKGDIAEGYSVSREKKESFPLTVTSAQKNPTAFYLCASSNRGAEKLFFGSGTQLSVL.

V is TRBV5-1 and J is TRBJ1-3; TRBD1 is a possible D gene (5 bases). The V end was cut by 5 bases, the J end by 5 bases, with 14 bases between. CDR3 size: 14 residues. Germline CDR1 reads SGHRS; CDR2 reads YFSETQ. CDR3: CASRLDGGRNTIYF. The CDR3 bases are TGCGCCAGCAGACTCGACGGGGGTAGAAACACCATATATTTT.

CDR3 DNA sequence: TGTGCCATCAGTGAGCGCCCTGCACTCAGGCGTTCCTACGAGCAGTACTTC. Translating it yields CAISERPALRRSYEQYF. The rearrangement joins TRBV10-3 to TRBJ2-7; no clear D gene. The CDR3 contains 17 residues. Germline V gene lookup returns CDR1 ENHRY and CDR2 SYGVKD. The germline V and J ends were trimmed by 2 bases and 1 base, with 18 bases remaining between them.

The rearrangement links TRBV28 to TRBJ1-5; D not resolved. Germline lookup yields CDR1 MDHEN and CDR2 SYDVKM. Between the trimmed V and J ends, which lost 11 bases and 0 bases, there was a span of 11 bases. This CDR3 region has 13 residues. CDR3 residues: CAGGQVSNQPQHF. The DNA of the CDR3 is TGTGCCGGTGGGCAGGTTAGCAATCAGCCCCAGCATTTT.

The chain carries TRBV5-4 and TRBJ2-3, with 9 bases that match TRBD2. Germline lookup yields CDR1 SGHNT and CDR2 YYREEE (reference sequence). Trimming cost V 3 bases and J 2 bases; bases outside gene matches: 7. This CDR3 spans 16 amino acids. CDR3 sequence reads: CASSSKSGGFTDTQYF. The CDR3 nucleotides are TGTGCCAGCAGCTCCAAAAGCGGGGGGTTCACAGATACGCAGTATTTT.

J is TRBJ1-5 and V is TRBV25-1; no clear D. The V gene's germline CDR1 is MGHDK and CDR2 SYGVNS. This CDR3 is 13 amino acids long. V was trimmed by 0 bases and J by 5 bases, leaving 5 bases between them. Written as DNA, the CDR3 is TGTGCCAGCAGTGAATATCAGGATCAGCCCCAGCATTTT. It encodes CASSEYQDQPQHF.

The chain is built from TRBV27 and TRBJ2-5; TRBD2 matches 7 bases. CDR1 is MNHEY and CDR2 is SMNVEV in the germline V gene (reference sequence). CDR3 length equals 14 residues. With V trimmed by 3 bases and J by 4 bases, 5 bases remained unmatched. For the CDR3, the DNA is TGTGCCAGCAGTTTTGGGAGGGAAATAGAGACCCAGTACTTC. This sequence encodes CASSFGREIETQYF.

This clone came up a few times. The CDR3 sequence: CASSQKRTGGVYF. In DNA, the CDR3 is TGTGCCAGTAGTCAGAAGAGGACAGGGGGTGTCTACTTC. This chain connects TRBV19 to TRBJ2-7; 10 nucleotides line up with TRBD1. Germline V gives CDR1 LNHDA, CDR2 SQIVND (reference sequence). This CDR3 spans 13 amino acids. Unmatched junction bases numbered 11, after V lost 5 bases and J lost 13 bases.

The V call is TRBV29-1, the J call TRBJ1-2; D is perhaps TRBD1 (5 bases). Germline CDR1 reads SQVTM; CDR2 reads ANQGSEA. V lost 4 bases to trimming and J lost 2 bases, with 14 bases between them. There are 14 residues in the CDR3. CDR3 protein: CSVGTGGGNYGYTF. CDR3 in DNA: TGCAGCGTTGGAACAGGCGGTGGGAACTATGGCTACACCTTC.

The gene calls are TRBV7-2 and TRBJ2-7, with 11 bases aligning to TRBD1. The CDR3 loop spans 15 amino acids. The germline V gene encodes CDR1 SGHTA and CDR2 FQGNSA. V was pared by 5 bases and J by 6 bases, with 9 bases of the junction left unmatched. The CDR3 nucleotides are TGTGCCAGCAGCCAACTCAGGGACAGGGGGTCCGAGCAGTACTTC. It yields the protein CASSQLRDRGSEQYF.

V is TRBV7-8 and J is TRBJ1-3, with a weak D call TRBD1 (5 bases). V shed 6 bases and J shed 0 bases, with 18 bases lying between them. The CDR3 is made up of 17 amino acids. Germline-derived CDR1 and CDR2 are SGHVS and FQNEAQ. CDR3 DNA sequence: TGTGCCAGCAGTCTGGAAGGGGTCTTCCACTCTGGAAACACCATATATTTT. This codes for CASSLEGVFHSGNTIYF.

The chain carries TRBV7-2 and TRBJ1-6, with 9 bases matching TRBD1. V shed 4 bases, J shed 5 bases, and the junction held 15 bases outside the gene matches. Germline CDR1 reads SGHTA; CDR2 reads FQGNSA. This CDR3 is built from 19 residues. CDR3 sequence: CASSSSPGTGSGNNSPLHF. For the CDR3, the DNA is TGTGCCAGCAGCTCGAGTCCCGGGACAGGGTCGGGGAATAATTCACCCCTCCACTTT.

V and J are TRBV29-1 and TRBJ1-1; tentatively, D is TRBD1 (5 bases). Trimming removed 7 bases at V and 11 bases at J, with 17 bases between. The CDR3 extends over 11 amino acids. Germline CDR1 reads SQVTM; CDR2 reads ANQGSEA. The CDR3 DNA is TGCAGCGCCAACGGGGGGTTTGGTGCTTTCTTT. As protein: CSANGGFGAFF. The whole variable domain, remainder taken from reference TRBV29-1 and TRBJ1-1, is SAVISQKPSRDICQRGTSLTIQCQVDSQVTMMFWYRQQPGQSLTLIATANQGSEATYESGFVIDKFPISRPNLTFSTLTVSNMSPEDSSIYLCSANGGFGAFFGQGTRLTVV.

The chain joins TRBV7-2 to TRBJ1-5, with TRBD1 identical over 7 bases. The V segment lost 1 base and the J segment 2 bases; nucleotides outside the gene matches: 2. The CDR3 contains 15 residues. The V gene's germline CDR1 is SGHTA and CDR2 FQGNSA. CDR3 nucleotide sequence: TGTGCCAGCAGCTTAGGCGGGACAGGCAATCAGCCCCAGCATTTT. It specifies CASSLGGTGNQPQHF.

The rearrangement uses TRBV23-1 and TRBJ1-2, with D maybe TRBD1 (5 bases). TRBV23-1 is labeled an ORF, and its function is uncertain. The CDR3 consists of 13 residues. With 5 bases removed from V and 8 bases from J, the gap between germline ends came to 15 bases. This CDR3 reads CASSGQRGGGYTF. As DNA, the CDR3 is TGCGCCAGCAGTGGCCAAAGGGGAGGGGGCTACACCTTC.

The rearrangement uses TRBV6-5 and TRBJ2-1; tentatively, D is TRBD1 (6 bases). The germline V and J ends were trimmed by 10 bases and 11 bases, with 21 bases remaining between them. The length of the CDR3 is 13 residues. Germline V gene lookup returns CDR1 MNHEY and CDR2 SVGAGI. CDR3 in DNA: TGTGCCACTCAATCAACAGGGAAATATCAGCAGTTCTTC. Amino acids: CATQSTGKYQQFF.